The 13 T cell receptor beta chains given below trace back to one sample, sequenced in a study of T-cell reconstitution after alpha-beta-depleted transplantation in children. The authors prepared the TCRbeta library with unique molecular identifiers. One entry per CDR3 protein, called by TCRdb with MiXCR from the PCR reads. The sample includes 800,000 to 1,000,000 distinct CDR3 sequences, 25% to 35% of them seen just once. Sequenced material: PBMCs, mostly from graft donor cells, taken 360 days after TCRalphabeta/CD19-depleted stem cell transplant. The receptors shown here come from a boy in the first two years of life who had a stem cell transplant for SCID, so the T cells may come from the graft donor.

This clonotype has just one count. The chain uses TRBV5-1 and TRBJ2-3; D gene uncertain. Trimming stripped 4 bases from V and 4 bases from J, with 13 bases between. The CDR3 runs to 14 residues. Germline V gives CDR1 SGHRS, CDR2 YFSETQ. CDR3 loop: CASSPEGRSDTQYF. The CDR3 DNA reads as TGCGCCAGCAGCCCCGAAGGACGGTCAGATACGCAGTATTTT. The variable domain in full, completed from reference TRBV5-1 and TRBJ2-3, reads KAGVTQTPRYLIKTRGQQVTLSCSPISGHRSVSWYQQTPGQGLQFLFEYFSETQRNKGNFPGRFSGRQFSNSRSEMNVSTLELGDSALYLCASSPEGRSDTQYFGPGTRLTVL.

Only a few counts were recorded for this clonotype. V and J are TRBV12-3 or TRBV12-4 and TRBJ2-7, with 8 bases fitting TRBD1. This CDR3 contains 14 residues. The junction had 9 bases not matched to a gene; V was cut back by 7 bases and J by 4 bases. The CDR3 spells CASKIGTGHYEQYF. DNA of the CDR3: TGTGCCAGCAAGATCGGGACAGGTCATTACGAGCAGTACTTC.

The rearrangement uses TRBV27 and TRBJ2-5, with TRBD1 as a possible D gene (6 bases). V lost 4 bases, J lost 3 bases, and 9 bases lay in between. CDR1 is MNHEY and CDR2 is SMNVEV in the germline V gene (reference sequence). The CDR3 consists of 13 residues. The CDR3 spells CASSSHREETQYF. As DNA, the CDR3 is TGTGCCAGCAGTTCACACAGGGAAGAGACCCAGTACTTC.

This clonotype was found a few times. This sequence joins TRBV12-3 or TRBV12-4 and TRBJ1-5; D remains unclear. The CDR3 sequence is 16 residues long. The V end was cut by 11 bases, the J end by 2 bases, with 22 bases between. The CDR3 nucleotides read TGTGCCTCCGGCAGGCACCTTATTGGAGGCAATCAGCCCCAGCATTTT. It codes for CASGRHLIGGNQPQHF.

CDR3 sequence reads: CASSLGQMGQPQHF. The CDR3 DNA reads TGCGCCAGCAGCTTGGGTCAGATGGGTCAGCCCCAGCATTTT. This chain joins TRBV5-1 and TRBJ1-5; D is undetermined. From germline, CDR1 is SGHRS and CDR2 YFSETQ. This CDR3 comprises 14 residues. Trimming cost V 0 bases and J 6 bases, with 10 bases left between them.

V gene TRBV6-2 or TRBV6-3 combines with J gene TRBJ1-6; D perhaps matches TRBD1 (5 bases). The CDR3 has 17 residues. CDR1 MNHEY and CDR2 SVGEGT come from the germline V gene. Trimming left V 4 bases short and J 8 bases short, with 21 bases between. The CDR3 DNA reads as TGTGCCAGCAGTTTCTCTGGCCCCCCCGGGACCTATTCACCCCTCCACTTT. It codes for CASSFSGPPGTYSPLHF.

The chain employs TRBV20-1 and TRBJ2-7; D is unclear. V dropped 6 bases and J dropped 3 bases, with 21 bases sitting between them. The CDR3 is made up of 15 amino acids. Germline V gene lookup returns CDR1 DFQATT and CDR2 SNEGSKA (reference sequence). CDR3 sequence (DNA): TGCAGTGCCGGCCAACGGCAGAGGACCGTCTACGAGCAGTACTTC. Protein sequence: CSAGQRQRTVYEQYF.

This clonotype has a handful of counts. The chain combines TRBV9 with TRBJ2-1; possibly TRBD1 or TRBD2 for D (5 bases each). Germline loops: CDR1 SGDLS, CDR2 YYNGEE. The CDR3 covers 16 residues. V was pared by 3 bases and J by 6 bases, with 19 bases between. CDR3 in amino acids: CASSASAGTGSNEQFF. The CDR3 DNA follows: TGTGCCAGCAGCGCCTCCGCCGGGACGGGGAGCAATGAGCAGTTCTTC.

The genes are TRBV12-3 or TRBV12-4 and TRBJ2-7, with TRBD2 matching 11 bases. V shed 3 bases and J 1 base; nucleotides not matched to a gene: 23. The CDR3 is made up of 22 amino acids. Here the CDR3 reads CASSFRPKAGTSGGGGSYEQYF. The CDR3 DNA is TGTGCCAGCAGTTTCAGGCCAAAAGCCGGTACTAGCGGGGGCGGTGGATCCTACGAGCAGTACTTC.

Only a few counts were recorded for this clonotype. V gene TRBV12-3 or TRBV12-4 combines with J gene TRBJ1-1; D is perhaps TRBD1 (5 bases). V was trimmed by 3 bases and J by 1 base, leaving 15 bases between them. The CDR3 contains 16 residues. The CDR3 sequence is CASSFGTYSQNTEAFF. In DNA, the CDR3 is TGTGCCAGCAGTTTCGGGACCTATTCCCAGAACACTGAAGCTTTCTTT.

This clonotype was found a few times. The V call is TRBV12-3 or TRBV12-4, the J call TRBJ2-5, with 9 bases identical to TRBD2. There are 16 residues in the CDR3. Germline trimming cut 0 bases from V and 3 bases from J; bases unmatched to any gene: 5. CDR3 protein: CASSLAGLAGKETQYF. The CDR3 DNA follows: TGTGCCAGCAGTTTAGCGGGGCTAGCGGGGAAAGAGACCCAGTACTTC.

On this clonotype itself: A clone one base away is much larger, so this may be a read error. V is TRBV9 and J is TRBJ2-2, with D unresolved. V lost 1 base, J lost 6 bases, and 7 bases lay in between. The CDR3 sequence is 13 residues long. The V gene's germline CDR1 is SGDLS and CDR2 YYNGEE. The CDR3, as DNA: TGTGCCAGCAGCGTATCGGTCCCCGGGGAGCTGTTTTTT. It yields the protein CASSVSVPGELFF.

The chain combines TRBV5-1 with TRBJ2-3, with D unclear. Germline CDR1 reads SGHRS; CDR2 reads YFSETQ. The CDR3 contains 13 residues. V lost 2 bases to trimming and J lost 4 bases, with 8 bases between them. The CDR3: CASSFDTADTQYF. DNA for the CDR3: TGCGCCAGCAGCTTCGACACCGCAGATACGCAGTATTTT.